The next 30 T cell receptor beta chains were all read from a single sample in a study of Graves' ophthalmopathy and Graves' hyperthyroidism (dated by TCRdb to the late 2010s). TCRdb lists the instrument as Illumina HiSeq 2000. TCR beta CDR3 regions were amplified from RNA transcripts for repertoire sequencing. A first-round RT-PCR used HTBI primers with the Qiagen OneStep RT-PCR kit, followed by a second-round multiplex PCR, size selection and purification. TCRdb trimmed public reads at Q25 via fastp, called clones via MiXCR and kept in-frame beta chains. CDR3 protein duplicates are merged, each entry listing the most common genes and DNA. The sample data list 150,000 to 200,000 distinct CDR3 sequences, and around 40% of these were observed just once. The top ten clonotypes cover approximately 9% of the sample. The specimen sequenced was peripheral blood. These receptor sequences come from a man aged 30 to 39 with Graves' ophthalmopathy. Donor details come from another sample of the same person, matched by shared clones.

The V and J genes are TRBV24-1 and TRBJ1-2, with D hard to call. Deletions cut 5 bases from V and 5 bases from J, with 5 bases between. Germline CDR1 KGHDR, CDR2 SFDVKD. CDR3 size: 11 residues. DNA for the CDR3: TGTGCCACCAGTGGCGGATATGGCTACACCTTC. The encoded protein is CATSGGYGYTF.

This chain connects TRBV6-1 to TRBJ2-7; D might be TRBD2 (5 bases). This CDR3 comprises 15 residues. Looked up from germline, CDR1 is MNHNS and CDR2 is SASEGT. V was pared by 7 bases and J by 7 bases, with 23 bases between. The chain's CDR3 is CASTPRLGGWWEQYF. For the CDR3, the DNA is TGTGCCAGCACCCCGCGGTTAGGAGGTTGGTGGGAGCAGTACTTC.

This clonotype was recorded at least ten times. The chain links TRBV12-3 or TRBV12-4 to TRBJ2-7, with a possible D match to TRBD2 (6 bases). V was trimmed by 2 bases and J by 2 bases, leaving 13 bases between them. The CDR3 sequence is 15 residues long. The CDR3 coding sequence is TGTGCCAGCAGTTTAAATGGCGGGGCAGCCTACGAGCAGTACTTC. This sequence encodes CASSLNGGAAYEQYF.

This clonotype was detected many times. The V and J genes are TRBV6-1 and TRBJ2-5; perhaps TRBD1 as D (5 bases). CDR1 is MNHNS and CDR2 is SASEGT in the germline V gene. The CDR3 totals 12 residues. V was clipped by 10 bases and J by 5 bases, with 14 bases between them. The CDR3 is CATTGVGETQYF. DNA of the CDR3: TGTGCCACCACAGGAGTCGGGGAGACCCAGTACTTC.

This clonotype was seen at least ten times. The chain is built from TRBV28 and TRBJ2-7; no clear D. Trimming stripped 2 bases from V and 0 bases from J, with 14 bases between. Germline CDR1 MDHEN, CDR2 SYDVKM. The CDR3 is made up of 16 amino acids. The CDR3 DNA reads TGTGCCAGCAGTTTACTAGGCAGCCCTTTCTCCTACGAGCAGTACTTC. This translates into CASSLLGSPFSYEQYF.

This clonotype was seen repeatedly, ten times or more. V and J are TRBV19 and TRBJ2-7; 7 bases match TRBD1. This CDR3 is 15 amino acids long. V was pared by 3 bases and J by 0 bases, with 5 bases of the junction left unmatched. Germline CDR1 is LNHDA and CDR2 is SQIVND (reference sequence). CDR3 DNA: TGTGCCAGTAGTATGGACAGGTCTAGCTCCTACGAGCAGTACTTC. Translated, it gives CASSMDRSSSYEQYF.

At least ten counts were recorded for this clonotype. The genes are TRBV7-2 and TRBJ1-1, with D perhaps TRBD1 (5 bases). Between the trimmed V and J ends, which lost 3 bases and 5 bases, there was a span of 13 bases. The CDR3 is made up of 14 amino acids. Germline values: CDR1 SGHTA, CDR2 FQGNSA. CDR3 protein: CASSFLGEATEAFF. Here the CDR3 DNA reads TGTGCCAGCAGCTTCCTGGGGGAGGCGACTGAAGCTTTCTTT. The variable domain in full, with the rest retrieved from reference TRBV7-2 and TRBJ1-1, is GAGVSQSPSNKVTEKGKDVELRCDPISGHTALYWYRQSLGQGLEFLIYFQGNSAPDKSGLPSDRFSAERTGGSVSTLTIQRTQQEDSAVYLCASSFLGEATEAFFGQGTRLTVV.

This clonotype was counted at least ten times. Written as DNA, the CDR3 is TGTGCCAGCAGCTTAGTGGTTGGGCAAGAGACCCAGTACTTC. Its protein product is CASSLVVGQETQYF. The gene calls are TRBV7-2 and TRBJ2-5; D is ambiguous. The CDR3 covers 14 residues. From germline, CDR1 is SGHTA and CDR2 FQGNSA. Trimming pared 1 base from V and 2 bases from J, leaving 8 bases between.

This clonotype was seen a handful of times. The rearrangement links TRBV7-2 to TRBJ1-5; D not resolved. The CDR3 totals 14 residues. V dropped 1 base and J dropped 1 base, with 5 bases sitting between them. Germline CDR1 and CDR2: SGHTA and FQGNSA. The CDR3: CASSLGRSNQPQHF. CDR3 bases: TGTGCCAGCAGCTTAGGGAGGAGCAATCAGCCCCAGCATTTT. Filled out from reference TRBV7-2 and TRBJ1-5, the complete variable domain reads GAGVSQSPSNKVTEKGKDVELRCDPISGHTALYWYRQSLGQGLEFLIYFQGNSAPDKSGLPSDRFSAERTGGSVSTLTIQRTQQEDSAVYLCASSLGRSNQPQHFGDGTRLSIL.

The gene calls are TRBV6-2 or TRBV6-3 and TRBJ2-6; D is tentatively TRBD1 or TRBD2 (5 bases each). Germline lookup yields CDR1 MNHEY and CDR2 SVGEGT. This CDR3 has 15 residues. The V and J ends lost 2 bases and 4 bases respectively, with 9 bases between them. The CDR3 sequence is CASSYIGTGANVLTF. The DNA of the CDR3 is TGTGCCAGCAGTTACATAGGGACCGGGGCCAACGTCCTGACTTTC.

V usage is TRBV7-2 and J usage is TRBJ1-2, with TRBD1 identical over 9 bases. Germline CDR1 reads SGHTA; CDR2 reads FQGNSA. The CDR3 runs 14 residues. The V segment lost 6 bases and the J segment 3 bases; nucleotides outside the gene matches: 5. The DNA of the CDR3 is TGTGCCAGCAGGAGGACAGGGGTGGACTATGGCTACACCTTC. Translation: CASRRTGVDYGYTF.

This clonotype was observed many times. The V and J genes are TRBV11-2 and TRBJ2-7; D is unclear. CDR1 and CDR2 from the germline V gene are SGHAT and FQNNGV. Trimming cost V 6 bases and J 3 bases, with 21 bases left between them. This CDR3 has 16 amino acids. CDR3 amino acids: CASSSREGYGSYEQYF. For the CDR3, the DNA is TGTGCCAGCAGTTCAAGGGAAGGTTATGGTAGCTACGAGCAGTACTTC.

The J gene is TRBJ1-2, the V gene TRBV12-3 or TRBV12-4, with D perhaps TRBD1 (5 bases). V lost 5 bases, J lost 4 bases, and 17 bases lay in between. The CDR3 extends over 15 amino acids. DNA for the CDR3: TGTGCCAGCAGTACCGTGGCAGGGACTATCTATGGCTACACCTTC. Translating gives CASSTVAGTIYGYTF.

In its sample, this clonotype was seen many times. The gene calls are TRBV6-1 and TRBJ2-7; D possibly corresponds to TRBD2 (6 bases). The germline gives CDR1 MNHNS, CDR2 SASEGT. Trimming removed 3 bases at V and 4 bases at J, with 16 bases between. The CDR3 sequence is 15 residues long. CDR3 sequence reads: CASSEATRKRYEQYF. DNA of the CDR3: TGTGCCAGCAGTGAGGCGACTAGAAAGCGATACGAGCAGTACTTC.

This clonotype showed up just a few times. This chain's CDR3 is CASSTWTVMNTEAFF. In DNA form, the CDR3 reads TGTGCCAGCAGTACGTGGACGGTGATGAACACTGAAGCTTTCTTT. The chain is built from TRBV6-1 and TRBJ1-1, with unresolved D. The germline V gene has CDR1 MNHNS and CDR2 SASEGT. V shed 5 bases and J shed 0 bases, with 13 bases lying between them. The CDR3 is made up of 15 amino acids.

The V call is TRBV6-1, the J call TRBJ2-7; D is undetermined. There are 12 residues in the CDR3. V was cut by 6 bases and J by 3 bases, with 9 bases left in between. Germline V gene lookup returns CDR1 MNHNS and CDR2 SASEGT. Here the CDR3 reads CASRWTGYEQYF. CDR3 coding DNA: TGTGCCAGCAGATGGACGGGCTACGAGCAGTACTTC.

CDR3 amino acids: CASSDHPGGRTYEQYF. The CDR3 DNA is TGTGCCAGCAGTGACCACCCAGGGGGTAGGACGTACGAGCAGTACTTC. V usage is TRBV6-1 and J usage is TRBJ2-7; 7 bases line up with TRBD1. J lost 4 bases, V lost 3 bases, and 12 bases had no gene match. CDR1 is MNHNS and CDR2 is SASEGT in the germline V gene. The length of the CDR3 is 16 residues.

The chain is built from TRBV9 and TRBJ2-5; 9 nucleotides match TRBD1. The germline CDR1 and CDR2 sequences are SGDLS and YYNGEE. The CDR3 extends over 15 amino acids. The ends lost 0 bases at V and 5 bases at J; junction bases unmatched: 5. Here the CDR3 reads CASSVVGDRVETQYF. Here the CDR3 DNA reads TGTGCCAGCAGCGTAGTGGGGGACAGGGTCGAGACCCAGTACTTC.

Ten or more counts support this clonotype. This chain joins TRBV5-1 and TRBJ2-5, with 8 bases matching TRBD1. CDR3 length: 15 residues. V trimming: 0 bases; J trimming: 4 bases; junction bases outside the gene matches: 5. In germline, CDR1 is SGHRS, CDR2 YFSETQ. The CDR3 loop reads CASSLEHRGRETQYF. CDR3 in DNA: TGCGCCAGCAGCTTGGAGCACAGGGGGAGAGAGACCCAGTACTTC.

This clonotype was recorded at least ten times. The chain joins TRBV7-2 to TRBJ2-7, with D possibly TRBD1 on 6 matching bases. Trimming shortened V by 1 base and J by 1 base, and 11 bases separated the two germline ends. This CDR3 is 15 amino acids long. Per germline, CDR1 SGHTA and CDR2 FQGNSA. The DNA of the CDR3 is TGTGCCAGCAGCTTAGGGGGGCGGTTGTCCTACGAGCAGTACTTC. Protein product: CASSLGGRLSYEQYF.

The chain has TRBV11-3 and TRBJ2-7; D may be TRBD2 (6 bases). The germline V and J ends were trimmed by 4 bases and 7 bases, with 20 bases remaining between them. The CDR3 is made up of 15 amino acids. Germline CDR1 SGHNT, CDR2 YENEEA. The CDR3 sequence: CASSSPRGLRREQYF. The CDR3 DNA follows: TGTGCCAGCAGCTCCCCCCGCGGACTACGGAGGGAGCAGTACTTC.

The chain links TRBV11-3 to TRBJ1-1; D ambiguous. The CDR3 loop spans 14 amino acids. The V gene's germline CDR1 is SGHNT and CDR2 YENEEA. Trimming removed 3 bases from V and 7 bases from J, with 15 bases in between. DNA for the CDR3: TGTGCCAGCAGCTTTCTGGCTTCGGGGAGTGAAGCTTTCTTT. This translates into CASSFLASGSEAFF.

The CDR3 DNA reads as TGTGCCAGCAGTACCCAAGGACAGGGCAAGGTAGAAGCTTTCTTT. This sequence encodes CASSTQGQGKVEAFF. This chain connects TRBV28 to TRBJ1-1, with 8 bases lining up with TRBD1. This CDR3 has 15 amino acids. V gave up 5 bases and J gave up 8 bases; unmatched junction bases: 13. CDR1 and CDR2 from the germline V gene are MDHEN and SYDVKM.

Ten or more counts support this clonotype. The CDR3 sequence: CASSGGQVPLNQPQHF. For the CDR3, the DNA is TGTGCCAGCAGTGGGGGACAGGTTCCCCTAAATCAGCCCCAGCATTTT. The chain couples TRBV28 to TRBJ1-5, with 8 bases that match TRBD1. Germline lookup yields CDR1 MDHEN and CDR2 SYDVKM. The CDR3 is 16 amino acids. Trimming at V came to 5 bases and at J to 4 bases, leaving 10 bases not matched to a gene.

The V and J genes are TRBV12-3 or TRBV12-4 and TRBJ1-1; D uncertain. V lost 3 bases and J lost 0, with 14 bases in between. This CDR3 contains 16 residues. CDR3 sequence reads: CASSLWRETLNTEAFF. The CDR3 DNA reads TGTGCCAGCAGTTTGTGGAGGGAGACTTTGAACACTGAAGCTTTCTTT.

The CDR3 DNA follows: TGTGCCAGCAGCTTAAGGGGTGTCACCAGCGGGAGGGCCCTCTACGAGCAGTACTTC. This encodes CASSLRGVTSGRALYEQYF. The V gene is TRBV7-3, the J gene TRBJ2-7; 10 nucleotides align to TRBD2. V lost 1 base and J lost 3; bases outside the gene matches: 15. The CDR3 runs 19 residues. CDR1 and CDR2 (germline): SGHTA, FQGTGA.

Many counts were recorded for this clonotype. This chain connects TRBV28 to TRBJ2-5, with D unresolved. The CDR3 length is 14 residues. The germline CDR1 and CDR2 sequences are MDHEN and SYDVKM. The V end was cut by 10 bases, the J end by 0 bases, with 15 bases between. The CDR3 loop reads CANEFKTYQETQYF. CDR3 DNA sequence: TGTGCCAACGAATTCAAAACGTACCAAGAGACCCAGTACTTC.

In this sample, this clonotype turned up many times. The chain is built from TRBV29-1 and TRBJ2-5, with a tentative D call TRBD2 (6 bases). V shed 0 bases and J shed 2 bases, with 10 bases lying between them. The V gene's germline CDR1 is SQVTM and CDR2 ANQGSEA. There are 14 residues in the CDR3. CDR3 sequence: CSVEDRGTQETQYF. DNA of the CDR3: TGCAGCGTTGAAGATCGGGGGACTCAAGAGACCCAGTACTTC.

This clonotype was picked up many times. The CDR3 DNA follows: TGTGCCAGCAGGTCCGGGACAGCCGAATACGAGCAGTACTTC. Residues: CASRSGTAEYEQYF. The V call is TRBV6-5, the J call TRBJ2-7; 7 bases are shared with TRBD1. J was trimmed by 4 bases and V by 6 bases; bases with no gene match: 9. CDR3 length equals 14 residues. Looked up from germline, CDR1 is MNHEY and CDR2 is SVGAGI.

This clonotype was seen only once. CDR3 sequence reads: CASSLDIGNRRYF. The CDR3, as DNA: TGTGCCAGCAGTTTAGATATTGGTAACCGCAGGTACTTC. The V gene is TRBV12-3 or TRBV12-4, the J gene TRBJ2-7; D gene ambiguous. V was shortened by 1 base and J by 12 bases, with 16 bases between the two germline ends. This CDR3 is built from 13 residues.